Reported below is one TCR beta chain. The target of this receptor is not known. No base quality values were provided; no much bigger clone lies one nucleotide off. The sample is drawn from a study of CD8+ T cells in alopecia areata (dated 2018 in TCRdb). With respect to the entire study: The treated patients, all with moderate-to-severe alopecia areata, were enrolled in an open-label pilot trial of oral tofacitinib given at 5 to 10 mg twice daily. RNA was extracted with the PAXgene miRNA kit for fixed scalp, the miRNeasy kit for PBMCs, and the RNeasy kit for mouse skin. In humans, TCRbeta sequencing was performed on scalp tissue and on sorted CD4+ and CD8+ peripheral blood T cells from healthy controls and from patients with patchy or totalis/universalis alopecia areata. High-throughput TCRbeta sequencing was used to examine T cell clonal expansion in alopecia areata in both the C3H/HeJ mouse model and human patients. Patients stayed on tofacitinib for 6 to 18 months and then had 6 months of follow-up off drug so that delayed response and recurrence could be assessed. Scalp clonality was compared across normal scalp (n=4), patchy alopecia areata scalp (n=8), and alopecia totalis/universalis scalp (n=8). TCRbeta CDR3 regions were amplified by immunoSEQ multiplex PCR with 35 Vbeta forward and 13 Jbeta reverse primers. Tofacitinib-treated patients had biopsies at baseline and at 4 and 24 weeks of treatment, with a later scalp biopsy in several patients.

Overall study results and their limits: Compared with mice, TCR sequences shared between patients were less clear, possibly partly because of HLA diversity across the patient population. Unlike mouse skin, which is dominated by gammadelta T cells, normal human skin has resident alphabeta T cells that are also sequenced, and this complicates analysis of the scalp TCR repertoire. Compared with normal scalp, lesional scalp, particularly in alopecia totalis/universalis, had higher clonality and more expanded CD8+ clones, which suggests antigenic drive.

According to the study, the label for this sample's time point signals: baseline before oral tofacitinib. From alopecia areata patients, peripheral blood was collected along with lesional scalp punch biopsies. PBMCs were isolated by density centrifugation and stained for CD3, CD4 and CD8, after which CD4+ and CD8+ T cells were sorted on a FACSAria. Per the germline V gene (reference sequence), GTSNPN is the CDR1 and SVGIG is the CDR2. Germline trimming amounts to 0 bases on V and 1 base on J, with 4 as the count of junction bases outside the gene matches. The CDR3 runs 15 amino acids, cysteine and phenylalanine included. Solely the CDR3 DNA is kept, with 45 bases framed from the first base. The library was generated by the immunoSEQ multiplex PCR assay. RNA was extracted from all samples and reverse transcribed into cDNA, which served as template for TCR sequencing. SuperScript III was used to make first-strand cDNA, primed with a 2:1 mix of oligo-dT and random hexamers. A synthetic immune receptor repertoire was used to measure amplification bias, and any remaining bias was corrected computationally. The study's own analysis went as follows. Raw reads were preprocessed for error removal, and CDR3 was defined according to IMGT conventions as running from the conserved cysteine to phenylalanine. Clonality was computed as 1 minus the Shannon entropy, with the entropy normalized by log2 of the number of productive unique TCRs. CD4 or CD8 identity of scalp clones was inferred by cross-referencing scalp TCRbeta sequences with sorted blood CD4 and CD8 repertoires. Sourced from immuneACCESS, this table was stored by TCRdb with only in-frame sequences that have V and J called. A share of the clones is absent; for the studies checked, an unresolved V gene accounts for under half, and the remainder has no known explanation. Clonal size and the V and J genes are those of that table, whereas D and trimming came from the DNA. The sample data list fewer than 250,000 clones, and roughly 57% of these were observed just once. The ten largest clones add up to 0.45% of the sample.

The sample consisted of CD4+ T cells sorted from blood, taken at week 0. The receptor was isolated from a human donor with alopecia areata. The chain uses TRBV30 and TRBJ2-7; TRBD1 matches 9 bases in the middle. The CDR3 corresponds to CAWSVLGTGSYEQYF. The DNA sequence reads TGTGCCTGGAGTGTACTTGGGACAGGGTCCTACGAGCAGTACTTC.